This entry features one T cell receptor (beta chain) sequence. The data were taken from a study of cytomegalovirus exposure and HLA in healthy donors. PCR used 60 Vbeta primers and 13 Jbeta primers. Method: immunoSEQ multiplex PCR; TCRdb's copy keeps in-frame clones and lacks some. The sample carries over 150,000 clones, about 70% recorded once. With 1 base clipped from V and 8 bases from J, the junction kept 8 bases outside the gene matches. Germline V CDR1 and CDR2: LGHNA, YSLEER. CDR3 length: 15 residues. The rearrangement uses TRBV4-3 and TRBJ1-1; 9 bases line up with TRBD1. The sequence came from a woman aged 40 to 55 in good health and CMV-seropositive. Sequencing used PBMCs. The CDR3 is CASSQVSTGGFEAFF. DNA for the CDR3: TGCGCCAGCAGCCAAGTCTCCACAGGGGGCTTCGAAGCTTTCTTT.